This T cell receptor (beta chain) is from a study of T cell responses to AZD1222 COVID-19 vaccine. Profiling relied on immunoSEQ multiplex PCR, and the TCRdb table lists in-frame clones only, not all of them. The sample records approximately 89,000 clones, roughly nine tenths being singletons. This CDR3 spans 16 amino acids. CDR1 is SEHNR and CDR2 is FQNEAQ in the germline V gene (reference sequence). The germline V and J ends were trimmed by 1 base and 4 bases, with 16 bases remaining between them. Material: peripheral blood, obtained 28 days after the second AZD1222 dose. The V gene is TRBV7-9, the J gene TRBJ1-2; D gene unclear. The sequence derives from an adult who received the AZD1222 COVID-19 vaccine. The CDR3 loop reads CASSLGARAGLYGYTF. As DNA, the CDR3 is TGTGCCAGCAGCTTAGGGGCCCGGGCAGGTCTCTATGGCTACACCTTC.